A single sample gave rise to the 20 T cell receptor beta chains below, sequenced in a study of response to subunit inactivated influenza vaccine. TCRdb fed the RT-PCR reads into MiXCR, producing one record per CDR3 protein. The table has hundreds of thousands of distinct CDR3 sequences, 15% to 19% seen once. Sequencing used PBMCs from blood, obtained about 11 days after vaccination. These receptors were obtained from a man aged 45-65 years who received an inactivated influenza vaccine.

This clonotype was picked up a small number of times. The CDR3: CATSTSGRYTGELFF. Written as DNA, the CDR3 is TGTGCCACCAGCACCTCGGGAAGGTACACCGGGGAGCTGTTTTTT. The genes are TRBV15 and TRBJ2-2; possible D gene TRBD2, 5 bases. The CDR3 is made up of 15 amino acids. V lost 4 bases and J 3 bases, leaving 12 bases between the germline ends. Germline V gene lookup returns CDR1 LNHNV and CDR2 YYDKDF (reference sequence).

The V call is TRBV29-1, the J call TRBJ2-5; 8 bases map to TRBD1. CDR1 and CDR2 (germline): SQVTM, ANQGSEA. Unmatched junction bases numbered 7, after V lost 0 bases and J lost 4 bases. The length of the CDR3 is 15 residues. The CDR3 DNA follows: TGCAGCGTTGAAGATTACGACAGGGGCGGAGAGACCCAGTACTTC. Encoded protein: CSVEDYDRGGETQYF.

This chain joins TRBV28 and TRBJ2-1; TRBD2 matches at 14 bases. J was trimmed by 8 bases and V by 8 bases; bases with no gene match: 2. Germline V gene lookup returns CDR1 MDHEN and CDR2 SYDVKM. This CDR3 spans 13 amino acids. The CDR3 DNA is TGTGCCAGCGGGACTAGCGGGAGTCATGAGCAGTTCTTC. Protein sequence: CASGTSGSHEQFF.

At least ten counts were recorded for this clonotype. V and J are TRBV12-3 or TRBV12-4 and TRBJ2-5; D is unresolved. The V and J ends lost 5 bases and 3 bases respectively, with 16 bases between them. CDR3 length equals 15 residues. This CDR3 is CASSPETDPKETQYF. Here the CDR3 DNA reads TGTGCCAGCAGTCCGGAGACGGATCCCAAAGAGACCCAGTACTTC.

This chain links TRBV20-1 with TRBJ1-1, with unresolved D. The germline gives CDR1 DFQATT, CDR2 SNEGSKA (reference sequence). The CDR3 length is 8 residues. The CDR3 reads CRSPEAFF. CDR3 DNA sequence: TGCAGAAGCCCTGAAGCTTTCTTT.

A few counts support this clonotype. This chain connects TRBV12-3 or TRBV12-4 to TRBJ2-1; D is unclear. The CDR3 consists of 15 residues. V dropped 7 bases and J dropped 0 bases, with 13 bases sitting between them. CDR3 residues: CASKTAGLSYNEQFF. CDR3 sequence (DNA): TGTGCCAGCAAAACCGCCGGCCTCTCCTACAATGAGCAGTTCTTC.

This rearrangement joins TRBV19 to TRBJ1-5; unclear D gene. The CDR3 is 13 residues long. The germline V and J ends were trimmed by 7 bases and 3 bases, with 10 bases remaining between them. Per germline, CDR1 LNHDA and CDR2 SQIVND (reference sequence). This CDR3 reads CASTNTINQPQHF. In DNA, the CDR3 is TGTGCCAGTACCAACACGATCAATCAGCCCCAGCATTTT. The variable domain in full, with the rest retrieved from reference TRBV19 and TRBJ1-5, is DGGITQSPKYLFRKEGQNVTLSCEQNLNHDAMYWYRQDPGQGLRLIYYSQIVNDFQKGDIAEGYSVSREKKESFPLTVTSAQKNPTAFYLCASTNTINQPQHFGDGTRLSIL.

The chain is built from TRBV6-5 and TRBJ2-2; D is perhaps TRBD1 or TRBD2 (5 bases each). Looked up from germline, CDR1 is MNHEY and CDR2 is SVGAGI. The CDR3 is 16 residues long. The V gene lost 0 bases and the J gene lost 3 bases, with 11 bases spanning the gap. The chain's CDR3 is CASSYSGTHYTGELFF. The DNA for the CDR3 is TGTGCCAGCAGTTACTCCGGGACCCATTACACCGGGGAGCTGTTTTTT.

This clonotype occurred a few times. The V call is TRBV6-2 or TRBV6-3, the J call TRBJ2-7; 8 positions agree with TRBD1. J was trimmed by 1 base and V by 7 bases; bases with no gene match: 3. CDR3 length: 13 amino acids. Germline lookup yields CDR1 MNHEY and CDR2 SVGEGT. The chain's CDR3 is CASKGQGSYEQYF. CDR3 coding DNA: TGTGCCAGCAAAGGACAGGGATCCTACGAGCAGTACTTC.

This clonotype has more than one count but fewer than ten. The chain is built from TRBV12-3 or TRBV12-4 and TRBJ1-4, with D unresolved. This CDR3 has 13 residues. The germline V and J ends were trimmed by 1 base and 8 bases, with 8 bases remaining between them. For the CDR3, the DNA is TGTGCCAGCAGTTTAGGACAAGGGGAAAAACTGTTTTTT. It is translated as CASSLGQGEKLFF.

Turning to this clonotype: One end of the junction fails to match germline, which may point to a read error. The rearrangement joins TRBV13 to TRBJ2-3; tentative D call: TRBD1 (6 bases). Germline CDR1 is PRHDT and CDR2 is FYEKMQ (reference sequence). The CDR3 covers 14 residues. In nucleotides, the CDR3 is TGTGCCATCAGCTTAGGGACACTCACAGATACGCAGTATTTT. Translated: CAISLGTLTDTQYF.

The V and J genes are TRBV18 and TRBJ2-1; 8 bases align to TRBD2. The CDR3 runs to 16 residues. J lost 8 bases, V lost 1 base, and 10 bases had no gene match. Germline V CDR1 and CDR2: KGHSH, LQKENI. CDR3 bases: TGTGCCAGCTCACCACTAGTAGCGGGACCGTATGATGAGCAGTTCTTC. It is translated as CASSPLVAGPYDEQFF.

The chain carries TRBV6-1 and TRBJ1-4; D gene unclear. The germline V and J ends were trimmed by 8 bases and 2 bases, with 12 bases remaining between them. CDR3 length: 14 residues. Germline V lookup: CDR1 MNHNS, CDR2 SASEGT. CDR3 nucleotides: TGTGCCAGCGTACGGGGAGGGACTAATGAAAAACTGTTTTTT. This gives the protein CASVRGGTNEKLFF.

This clonotype was counted only a few times. The chain carries TRBV11-1 and TRBJ2-1, with TRBD2 matching over 8 bases. Germline V gives CDR1 SGHAT, CDR2 FQDESV (reference sequence). The CDR3 is 16 amino acids. Trimming at V came to 6 bases and at J to 0 bases, leaving 7 bases not matched to a gene. The CDR3 DNA follows: TGTGCCAGCAGATCCATAGCGGGGAGCTCCTACAATGAGCAGTTCTTC. Encoded protein: CASRSIAGSSYNEQFF.

The V and J genes are TRBV12-3 or TRBV12-4 and TRBJ2-3; no firm D call. V dropped 6 bases and J dropped 5 bases, with 9 bases sitting between them. This CDR3 comprises 12 residues. CDR3 sequence: CASSRYGDTQYF. The CDR3 nucleotides read TGTGCCAGCAGCCGATATGGAGATACGCAGTATTTT.

This clonotype has only a few counts. V usage is TRBV6-2 or TRBV6-3 and J usage is TRBJ2-3; 7 bases match TRBD2. The CDR3 totals 19 residues. CDR1 is MNHEY and CDR2 is SVGEGT in the germline V gene. With V trimmed by 0 bases and J by 0 bases, 12 bases remained unmatched. The CDR3 spells CASSYSSLGREISTDTQYF. The CDR3 DNA is TGTGCCAGCAGTTACTCGAGCCTGGGGCGGGAGATAAGCACAGATACGCAGTATTTT.

This chain links TRBV18 with TRBJ2-1; 7 bases match TRBD1. The germline gives CDR1 KGHSH, CDR2 LQKENI. This CDR3 is 14 amino acids long. With 2 bases clipped from V and 4 bases from J, the junction kept 2 bases outside the gene matches. The CDR3 loop is CASSPGDRYNEQFF. CDR3 nucleotides: TGTGCCAGCTCACCAGGGGACAGATACAATGAGCAGTTCTTC. Full variable domain (outside the CDR3, taken from reference TRBV18 and TRBJ2-1): NAGVMQNPRHLVRRRGQEARLRCSPMKGHSHVYWYRQLPEEGLKFMVYLQKENIIDESGMPKERFSAEFPKEGPSILRIQQVVRGDSAAYFCASSPGDRYNEQFFGPGTRLTVL.

This clonotype was seen a handful of times. The chain has TRBV7-6 and TRBJ2-2; 7 nucleotides match TRBD1. Germline lookup yields CDR1 SGHVS and CDR2 FNYEAQ. The CDR3 extends over 15 amino acids. V dropped 1 base and J dropped 5; count of bases not matched to a gene: 4. The CDR3 DNA is TGTGCCAGCAGCTTAGAAGCAGGGGGAACCGGGGAGCTGTTTTTT. Its translation is CASSLEAGGTGELFF. The complete variable domain, with remaining parts taken from reference TRBV7-6 and TRBJ2-2, reads GAGVSQSPRYKVTKRGQDVALRCDPISGHVSLYWYRQALGQGPEFLTYFNYEAQQDKSGLPNDRFSAERPEGSISTLTIQRTEQRDSAMYRCASSLEAGGTGELFFGEGSRLTVL.

The V call is TRBV2, the J call TRBJ2-5; D possibly corresponds to TRBD2 (6 bases). This CDR3 is 14 amino acids long. Germline loops: CDR1 SNHLY, CDR2 FYNNEI. V was clipped by 1 base and J by 5 bases, with 11 bases between them. Here the CDR3 reads CASSEGAGTETQYF. CDR3 in DNA: TGTGCCAGCAGTGAAGGGGCAGGGACTGAGACCCAGTACTTC.

The chain carries TRBV15 and TRBJ2-7, with TRBD1 as a possible D gene (6 bases). V was pared by 0 bases and J by 0 bases, with 9 bases between. The CDR3 spans 15 residues. CDR1 and CDR2 from the germline V gene are LNHNV and YYDKDF (reference sequence). Here the CDR3 DNA reads TGTGCCACCAGCAGAGACCCACAGGGCTCCTACGAGCAGTACTTC. This sequence encodes CATSRDPQGSYEQYF.